Below, 19 T cell receptor beta chains from the same sample are listed, as sequenced in a study of shared clonotypes between healthy human individuals. Sequencing used immunoSEQ multiplex PCR; TCRdb keeps in-frame clones, though not all of them. The table records over 95,000 clones, around half of them present only once. The sequenced sample consisted of PBMCs. Receptor source: a middle-aged woman in good health. Some clones in this sample may be carry-over from other donors' samples.

This clone was recorded a few times. Germline is not matched at one junction end, which may reflect a read error. V and J are TRBV28 and TRBJ2-1, with D unresolved. The CDR3 totals 11 residues. Per the germline V gene, CDR1 is MDHEN and CDR2 is SYDVKM. The CDR3: CASSFRNGQFF. CDR3 in DNA: TGTGCCAGCAGTTTTCGGAATGGGCAGTTCTTC.

This sequence joins TRBV4-1 and TRBJ2-7; 8 nucleotides align to TRBD1. CDR1 is MGHRA, CDR2 YSYEKL, per germline. The V segment lost 1 base and the J segment 4 bases; nucleotides outside the gene matches: 9. This CDR3 region has 16 residues. CDR3 DNA: TGCGCCAGCAGCCAAGGACACGGGGGACAGGCGTACGAGCAGTACTTC. Translated: CASSQGHGGQAYEQYF.

The rearrangement links TRBV4-2 to TRBJ2-1; 10 bases align to TRBD2. The junction had 8 bases not matched to a gene; V was cut back by 3 bases and J by 6 bases. CDR3 length equals 16 residues. Germline V gives CDR1 LGHNA, CDR2 YNFKEQ. CDR3 nucleotide sequence: TGTGCCAGCAGCCAGGGAAGGCTAGCGGGAGCCAATGAGCAGTTCTTC. As protein: CASSQGRLAGANEQFF.

The chain recombines TRBV6-1 with TRBJ2-3, with D tentatively TRBD2 (6 bases). The CDR3 is 14 amino acids. Trimming took 7 bases from V and 4 from J, leaving 15 bases between them. Germline loops: CDR1 MNHNS, CDR2 SASEGT. The chain's CDR3 is CASTLALGSDTQYF. CDR3 coding DNA: TGTGCCAGCACCCTAGCGCTAGGGTCAGATACGCAGTATTTT.

J is TRBJ2-2 and V is TRBV5-1; D is perhaps TRBD2 (5 bases). Germline loops: CDR1 SGHRS, CDR2 YFSETQ. The CDR3 is made up of 13 amino acids. Deletions cut 5 bases from V and 3 bases from J, with 8 bases between. The CDR3 region has the DNA TGCGCCAGCAGGCACGGGGACACCGGGGAGCTGTTTTTT. Translated, it gives CASRHGDTGELFF. Looking up the rest from reference TRBV5-1 and TRBJ2-2 gives the full variable domain: KAGVTQTPRYLIKTRGQQVTLSCSPISGHRSVSWYQQTPGQGLQFLFEYFSETQRNKGNFPGRFSGRQFSNSRSEMNVSTLELGDSALYLCASRHGDTGELFFGEGSRLTVL.

In its sample, this clone was seen a few times. The rearrangement joins TRBV5-8 to TRBJ2-6; 8 bases are a match to TRBD1. The length of the CDR3 is 18 residues. Germline V lookup: CDR1 SGHTS, CDR2 YDEGEE. V lost 4 bases to trimming and J lost 0 bases; unmatched junction nucleotides: 9. The CDR3 here is CASSAPGQVTSGANVLTF. The CDR3 DNA reads TGTGCCAGCAGCGCCCCGGGACAGGTGACCTCTGGGGCCAACGTCCTGACTTTC.

Remarks on this clone: Other DNA sequences in this sample translate to the same CDR3. This sequence joins TRBV29-1 and TRBJ1-5, with 9 bases that match TRBD1. Unmatched junction bases numbered 9, after V lost 7 bases and J lost 5 bases. Germline CDR1 SQVTM, CDR2 ANQGSEA. The CDR3 consists of 14 residues. The CDR3 DNA reads TGCAGCGCCTCCACAGGGGGCAAAGATCAGCCCCAGCATTTT. This sequence encodes CSASTGGKDQPQHF.

This clone was seen at least ten times. J is TRBJ2-1 and V is TRBV7-3, with D maybe TRBD2 (6 bases). Germline CDR1 SGHTA, CDR2 FQGTGA. Trimming shortened V by 1 base and J by 1 base, and 8 bases separated the two germline ends. This CDR3 has 15 residues. As DNA, the CDR3 is TGTGCCAGCAGCTTAAATGCGGGGTCCTACAATGAGCAGTTCTTC. Translating it yields CASSLNAGSYNEQFF.

This clone was seen more than once but under ten times. The V gene is TRBV7-9, the J gene TRBJ2-5, with 9 bases aligning to TRBD1. Germline CDR1 and CDR2: SEHNR and FQNEAQ (reference sequence). V lost 0 bases and J lost 11; bases outside the gene matches: 4. This CDR3 contains 13 residues. CDR3 bases: TGTGCCAGCAGCTTAGCCCCGGGACAGGGACAGTACTTC. This translates into CASSLAPGQGQYF.

This rearrangement joins TRBV19 to TRBJ2-7; no definite D call. There are 13 residues in the CDR3. Germline V gene sequence: CDR1 LNHDA, CDR2 SQIVND (reference sequence). The ends were cut back, 5 bases at V and 4 bases at J, with 12 bases in the middle. The DNA for the CDR3 is TGTGCCAGTAGTCTTCAGCCCCTTTACGAGCAGTACTTC. Translating gives CASSLQPLYEQYF.

The chain combines TRBV27 with TRBJ2-2, with D hard to call. Trimming pared 3 bases from V and 5 bases from J, leaving 7 bases between. CDR1 and CDR2 from the germline V gene are MNHEY and SMNVEV (reference sequence). The CDR3 consists of 13 residues. CDR3: CASSFYSTGELFF. CDR3 DNA sequence: TGTGCCAGCAGTTTTTATTCTACCGGGGAGCTGTTTTTT.

This rearrangement joins TRBV25-1 to TRBJ2-7, with D possibly being TRBD1 (5 bases). Germline CDR1 is MGHDK and CDR2 is SYGVNS. This CDR3 is built from 12 residues. V shed 3 bases and J shed 4 bases, with 7 bases lying between them. Here the CDR3 reads CASSEGRYEQYF. The CDR3 nucleotides read TGTGCCAGCAGTGAGGGGCGATACGAGCAGTACTTC.

This clone was recorded at least ten times. The V gene is TRBV6-5, the J gene TRBJ2-7; no clear D gene. V gave up 2 bases and J gave up 6 bases, with 20 bases separating them. CDR1 is MNHEY, CDR2 SVGAGI, per germline. The CDR3 is 16 residues long. As DNA, the CDR3 is TGTGCCAGCAGTTACGCTTTCCCGCAATCCCTCTCCGAGCAGTACTTC. Translated: CASSYAFPQSLSEQYF.

This clone has a handful of counts. The V and J genes are TRBV9 and TRBJ1-2, with a weak D call TRBD1 (5 bases). This CDR3 contains 16 residues. The germline V and J ends were trimmed by 4 bases and 3 bases, with 19 bases remaining between them. CDR1 and CDR2 from the germline V gene are SGDLS and YYNGEE. CDR3 amino acids: CASSRPRDGGYYGYTF. The CDR3 DNA reads as TGTGCCAGCAGCCGACCCCGGGACGGAGGATACTATGGCTACACCTTC. Complete variable domain (other parts from reference TRBV9 and TRBJ1-2): DSGVTQTPKHLITATGQRVTLRCSPRSGDLSVYWYQQSLDQGLQFLIQYYNGEERAKGNILERFSAQQFPDLHSELNLSSLELGDSALYFCASSRPRDGGYYGYTFGSGTRLTVV.

V is TRBV7-6 and J is TRBJ2-5; D is undetermined. Trimming removed 5 bases from V and 0 bases from J, with 7 bases in between. CDR1 and CDR2 (germline): SGHVS, FNYEAQ. The CDR3 extends over 13 amino acids. The CDR3 here is CASSPRYQETQYF. The CDR3 nucleotides read TGTGCCAGCAGCCCCAGGTACCAAGAGACCCAGTACTTC. The full variable domain, its missing parts supplied by reference TRBV7-6 and TRBJ2-5, is GAGVSQSPRYKVTKRGQDVALRCDPISGHVSLYWYRQALGQGPEFLTYFNYEAQQDKSGLPNDRFSAERPEGSISTLTIQRTEQRDSAMYRCASSPRYQETQYFGPGTRLLVL.

The chain joins TRBV4-1 to TRBJ2-7; no definite D call. Deletions cut 1 base from V and 5 bases from J, with 12 bases between. The germline gives CDR1 MGHRA, CDR2 YSYEKL. The CDR3 has 14 residues. DNA for the CDR3: TGCGCCAGCAGCCAAGGTAGCCCCGGCCACGAGCAGTACTTC. Its translation: CASSQGSPGHEQYF.

This clone was recorded many times. The rearrangement joins TRBV30 to TRBJ1-6; 7 bases are shared with TRBD1. V lost 0 bases to trimming and J lost 8 bases; unmatched junction nucleotides: 4. Germline CDR1 GTSNPN, CDR2 SVGIG (reference sequence). CDR3 size: 14 residues. For the CDR3, the DNA is TGTGCCTGGAGTGTCCGCCAGGGGGATTCACCCCTCCACTTT. Its translation: CAWSVRQGDSPLHF.

This clone was recorded at least ten times. The rearrangement links TRBV2 to TRBJ1-2, with a possible D match to TRBD1 (6 bases). The CDR3 loop spans 13 amino acids. Germline loops: CDR1 SNHLY, CDR2 FYNNEI. Trimming left V 6 bases short and J 4 bases short, with 12 bases between. As DNA, the CDR3 is TGTGCCAGCAGAGGGGACAAGATCTATGGCTACACCTTC. It codes for CASRGDKIYGYTF.

The CDR3 coding sequence is TGTGCCACCAGCAGAGGGGGGCGGACCGGGACGGCGACCTACGAGCAGTACTTC. This translates into CATSRGGRTGTATYEQYF. This sequence joins TRBV15 and TRBJ2-7; a weak D match, TRBD1 (6 bases). V was pared by 1 base and J by 2 bases, with 21 bases between. The CDR3 loop spans 18 amino acids. CDR1 and CDR2 (germline): LNHNV, YYDKDF (reference sequence).